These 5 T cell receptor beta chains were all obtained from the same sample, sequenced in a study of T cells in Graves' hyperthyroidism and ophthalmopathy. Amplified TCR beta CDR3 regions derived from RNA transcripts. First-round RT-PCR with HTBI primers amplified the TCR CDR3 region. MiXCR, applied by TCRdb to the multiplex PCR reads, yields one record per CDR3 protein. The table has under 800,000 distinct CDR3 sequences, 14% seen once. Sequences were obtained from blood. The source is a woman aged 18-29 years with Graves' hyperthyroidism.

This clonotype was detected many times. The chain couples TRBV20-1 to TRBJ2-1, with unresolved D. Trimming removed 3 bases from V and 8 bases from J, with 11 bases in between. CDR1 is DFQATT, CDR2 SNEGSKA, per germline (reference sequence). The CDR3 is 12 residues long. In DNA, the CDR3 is TGCAGTGCTAGGCAATCCCGGGATGAGCAGTTCTTC. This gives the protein CSARQSRDEQFF.

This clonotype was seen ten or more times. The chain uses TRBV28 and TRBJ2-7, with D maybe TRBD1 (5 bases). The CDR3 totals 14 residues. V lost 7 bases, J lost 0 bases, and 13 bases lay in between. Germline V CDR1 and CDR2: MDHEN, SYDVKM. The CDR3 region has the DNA TGTGCCAGCACCGAACAGGAGACCTCCTACGAGCAGTACTTC. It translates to CASTEQETSYEQYF.

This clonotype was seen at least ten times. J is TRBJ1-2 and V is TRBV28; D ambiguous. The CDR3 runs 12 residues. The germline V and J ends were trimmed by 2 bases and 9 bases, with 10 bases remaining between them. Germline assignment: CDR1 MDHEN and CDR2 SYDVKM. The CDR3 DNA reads TGTGCCAGCAGTTTAGGCCCGTATCGCTACACCTTC. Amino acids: CASSLGPYRYTF.

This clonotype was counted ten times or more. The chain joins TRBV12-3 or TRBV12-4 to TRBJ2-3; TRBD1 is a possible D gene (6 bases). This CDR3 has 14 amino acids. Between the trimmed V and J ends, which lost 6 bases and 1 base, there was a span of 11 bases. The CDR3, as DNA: TGTGCCAGCAGACTTCGACAGGGCACAGATACGCAGTATTTT. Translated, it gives CASRLRQGTDTQYF.

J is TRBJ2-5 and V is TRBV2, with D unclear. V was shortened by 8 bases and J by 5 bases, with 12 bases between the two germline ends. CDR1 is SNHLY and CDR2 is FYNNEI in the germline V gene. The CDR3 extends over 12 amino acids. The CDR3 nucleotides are TGTGCCAGCCGACCGAGTGGCGAGACCCAGTACTTC. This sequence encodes CASRPSGETQYF.